The 17 T cell receptor beta chains reported below all come from one sample, sequenced in a study of cytomegalovirus exposure and HLA in healthy donors. PCR was performed using 60 Vbeta and 13 Jbeta primers. TCRdb's copy holds only in-frame clones and misses some; the assay was immunoSEQ multiplex PCR. The data hold roughly 160,000 clones, with 70% to 80% observed a single time. The specimen was PBMCs. The origin of the receptors is a man aged 30 to 45 in good health and CMV-seronegative.

The genes are TRBV5-1 and TRBJ2-7; tentative D call: TRBD1 (5 bases). The CDR3 sequence is 13 residues long. The germline V and J ends were trimmed by 1 base and 2 bases, with 7 bases remaining between them. The V gene's germline CDR1 is SGHRS and CDR2 YFSETQ. The CDR3 DNA reads TGCGCCAGCAGCTTGACAGGAACCTACGAGCAGTACTTC. Translated: CASSLTGTYEQYF.

V is TRBV6-1 and J is TRBJ2-5, with D uncertain. The J call is doubtful: the DNA matches TRBJ2-7 better. Germline V CDR1 and CDR2: MNHNS, SASEGT. This CDR3 contains 15 residues. The CDR3 spells CASSEHSVWPYEQYF. Written as DNA, the CDR3 is TGTGCCAGCAGTGAACACAGTGTATGGCCCTACGAGCAGTACTTC.

This chain links TRBV7-2 with TRBJ2-2; D uncertain. Germline CDR1 SGHTA, CDR2 FQGNSA. V was cut by 4 bases and J by 4 bases, with 7 bases left in between. This CDR3 has 13 residues. In nucleotides, the CDR3 is TGTGCCAGCAGCTCTTACAGCACCGGGGAGCTGTTTTTT. Protein sequence: CASSSYSTGELFF.

The chain couples TRBV7-2 to TRBJ1-1, with 7 bases matching TRBD1. V gave up 5 bases and J gave up 3 bases; unmatched junction bases: 6. Looked up from germline, CDR1 is SGHTA and CDR2 is FQGNSA. The CDR3 length is 14 residues. The CDR3 protein is CASSPGTAHTEAFF. In DNA form, the CDR3 reads TGTGCCAGCAGCCCTGGGACAGCCCACACTGAAGCTTTCTTT.

The V and J genes are TRBV19 and TRBJ1-2; 9 bases match TRBD1. Germline V gene data show CDR1 as LNHDA and CDR2 as SQIVND (reference sequence). This CDR3 is 13 amino acids long. The ends lost 9 bases at V and 3 bases at J; junction bases unmatched: 5. In DNA form, the CDR3 reads TGTGCCAGCGCCGGGACAGGGCACTATGGCTACACCTTC. This sequence encodes CASAGTGHYGYTF.

This clone has only a few counts. This chain joins TRBV9 and TRBJ1-1; D is undetermined. The germline V gene encodes CDR1 SGDLS and CDR2 YYNGEE. This CDR3 has 13 residues. The ends were cut back, 4 bases at V and 6 bases at J, with 13 bases in the middle. CDR3 sequence reads: CASSPRGRAEAFF. CDR3 DNA sequence: TGTGCCAGCAGCCCCCGGGGTAGGGCTGAAGCTTTCTTT.

This chain joins TRBV7-2 and TRBJ2-7; TRBD1 agrees at 7 bases. Trimming took 2 bases from V and 2 from J; bases not matched to a gene: 9. There are 16 residues in the CDR3. CDR1 SGHTA and CDR2 FQGNSA come from the germline V gene. As DNA, the CDR3 is TGTGCCAGCAGCTTAAGGGGGCAGGGGGTTACCTACGAGCAGTACTTC. Translation gives CASSLRGQGVTYEQYF.

As concerns this clone: The sample holds other DNA sequences that translate to the same CDR3. The chain has TRBV7-9 and TRBJ1-5; D gene ambiguous. V lost 2 bases and J lost 2, with 7 bases in between. Germline-derived CDR1 and CDR2 are SEHNR and FQNEAQ (reference sequence). The CDR3 runs to 14 residues. The DNA of the CDR3 is TGTGCCAGCAGCTTAACCGGTGGCAATCAGCCCCAGCATTTT. Its translation: CASSLTGGNQPQHF.

A note on this clone: One end of the junction does not line up with germline, which may come from a read error. The chain recombines TRBV19 with TRBJ2-7; 9 bases match TRBD1. CDR1 and CDR2 from the germline V gene are LNHDA and SQIVND (reference sequence). This CDR3 has 11 amino acids. CDR3 in amino acids: CASIPDRDRDF. The DNA for the CDR3 is TGTGCCAGCATTCCTGACCGGGACAGGGACTTC.

The chain is built from TRBV27 and TRBJ1-2; possible D gene TRBD1, 6 bases. With 2 bases removed from V and 1 base from J, the gap between germline ends came to 11 bases. This CDR3 region has 15 residues. In germline, CDR1 is MNHEY, CDR2 SMNVEV (reference sequence). CDR3 coding DNA: TGTGCCAGCAGTTTAGAGGGGGTCTTTAACTATGGCTACACCTTC. This gives the protein CASSLEGVFNYGYTF.

V is TRBV5-6 and J is TRBJ2-1; 7 positions match TRBD1. Germline V gene data show CDR1 as SGHDT and CDR2 as YYEEEE. V was pared by 0 bases and J by 4 bases, with 4 bases of the junction left unmatched. The CDR3 totals 15 residues. This chain's CDR3 is CASSLEGAGYNEQFF. The CDR3 DNA reads as TGTGCCAGCAGCTTGGAGGGGGCGGGTTACAATGAGCAGTTCTTC. The full variable domain, its missing parts supplied by reference TRBV5-6 and TRBJ2-1, is DAGVTQSPTHLIKTRGQQVTLRCSPKSGHDTVSWYQQALGQGPQFIFQYYEEEERQRGNFPDRFSGHQFPNYSSELNVNALLLGDSALYLCASSLEGAGYNEQFFGPGTRLTVL.

The chain carries TRBV28 and TRBJ2-7; 8 nucleotides match TRBD1. V dropped 2 bases and J dropped 4; count of bases not matched to a gene: 7. This CDR3 has 15 residues. In germline, CDR1 is MDHEN, CDR2 SYDVKM. The DNA of the CDR3 is TGTGCCAGCAGTTTAGGGCAGGGGGCTGGATACGAGCAGTACTTC. It translates to CASSLGQGAGYEQYF.

V and J are TRBV11-2 and TRBJ2-5; D is undetermined. The V end lost 2 bases, the J end lost 1 base, and 11 bases lay between the germline ends. The CDR3 has 15 amino acids. CDR1 is SGHAT, CDR2 FQNNGV, per germline. The CDR3 here is CASSLHQERQETQYF. CDR3 nucleotide sequence: TGTGCCAGCAGCTTACACCAAGAGCGCCAAGAGACCCAGTACTTC.

The chain joins TRBV9 to TRBJ2-1, with 11 bases matching TRBD2. Germline CDR1 is SGDLS and CDR2 is YYNGEE. The CDR3 is 17 residues long. Trimming cost V 4 bases and J 0 bases; bases outside gene matches: 6. The CDR3 region is CASSTSGGSSSYNEQFF. The CDR3 nucleotides are TGTGCCAGCAGCACTAGCGGGGGATCGAGCTCCTACAATGAGCAGTTCTTC.

A single count supports this clone. J is TRBJ2-7 and V is TRBV28; D unclear. Per germline, CDR1 MDHEN and CDR2 SYDVKM. The CDR3 contains 11 residues. The V gene lost 4 bases and the J gene lost 7 bases, with 8 bases spanning the gap. The CDR3 protein is CASSSRQEQYF. The DNA for the CDR3 is TGTGCCAGCAGTTCTCGACAAGAGCAGTACTTC.

This clone has a handful of counts. DNA for the CDR3: TGCGCCAGCAGCCCTGCCCTACTAGCTTCGGCGCAGTATTTT. Translation gives CASSPALLASAQYF. J is TRBJ2-3 and V is TRBV4-3, with D possibly TRBD2 on 6 matching bases. V lost 4 bases and J lost 10, with 18 bases in between. The V gene's germline CDR1 is LGHNA and CDR2 YSLEER. This CDR3 spans 14 amino acids.

This rearrangement joins TRBV9 to TRBJ1-2; D gene uncertain. CDR1 and CDR2 (germline): SGDLS, YYNGEE. The CDR3 sequence is 13 residues long. The V gene lost 4 bases and the J gene lost 6 bases, with 13 bases spanning the gap. In nucleotides, the CDR3 is TGTGCCAGCAGCCAATTTTTCCGAGATGGCTACACCTTC. Translated: CASSQFFRDGYTF.